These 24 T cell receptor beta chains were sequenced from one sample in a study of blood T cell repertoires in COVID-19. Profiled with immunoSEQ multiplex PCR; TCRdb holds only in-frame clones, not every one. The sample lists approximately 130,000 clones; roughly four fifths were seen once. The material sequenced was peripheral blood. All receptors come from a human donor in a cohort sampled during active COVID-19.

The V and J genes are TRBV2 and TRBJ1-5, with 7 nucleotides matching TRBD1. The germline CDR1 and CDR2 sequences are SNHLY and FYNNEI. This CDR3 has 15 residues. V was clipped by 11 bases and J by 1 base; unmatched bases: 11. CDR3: CASLGQGGSNQPQHF. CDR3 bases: TGTGCCTCCTTAGGGCAGGGGGGAAGCAATCAGCCCCAGCATTTT.

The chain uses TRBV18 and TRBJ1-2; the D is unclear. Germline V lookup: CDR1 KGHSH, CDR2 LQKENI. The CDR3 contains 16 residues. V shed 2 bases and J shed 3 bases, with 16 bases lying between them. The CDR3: CASSPMEGGPDYGYTF. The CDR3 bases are TGTGCCAGCTCACCAATGGAAGGAGGTCCTGACTATGGCTACACCTTC.

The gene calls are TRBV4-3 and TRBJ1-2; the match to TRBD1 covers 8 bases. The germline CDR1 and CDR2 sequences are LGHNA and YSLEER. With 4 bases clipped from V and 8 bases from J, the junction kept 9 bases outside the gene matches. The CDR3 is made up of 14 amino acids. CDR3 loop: CASSLQGAPMGYTF. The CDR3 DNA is TGCGCCAGCAGCCTTCAGGGGGCGCCTATGGGCTACACCTTC.

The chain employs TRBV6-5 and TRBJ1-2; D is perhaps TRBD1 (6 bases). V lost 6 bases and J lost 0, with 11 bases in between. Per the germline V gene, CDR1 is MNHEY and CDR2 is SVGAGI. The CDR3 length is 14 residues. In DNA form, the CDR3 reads TGTGCCAGCAGACAGGGAACCTCTAACTATGGCTACACCTTC. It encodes CASRQGTSNYGYTF.

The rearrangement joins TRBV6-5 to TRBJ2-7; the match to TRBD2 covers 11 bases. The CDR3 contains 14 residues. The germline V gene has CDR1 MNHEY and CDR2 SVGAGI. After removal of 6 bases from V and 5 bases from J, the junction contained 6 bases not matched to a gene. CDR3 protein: CASSLAGGPNEQYF. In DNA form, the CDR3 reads TGTGCCAGCAGCCTAGCGGGGGGCCCGAACGAGCAGTACTTC.

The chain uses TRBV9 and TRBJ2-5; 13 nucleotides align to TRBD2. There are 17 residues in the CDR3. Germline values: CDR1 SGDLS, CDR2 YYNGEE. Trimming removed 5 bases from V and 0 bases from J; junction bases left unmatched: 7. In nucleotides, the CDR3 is TGTGCCAGCAGTCGACTCGGGACTAGCGGGAACCAAGAGACCCAGTACTTC. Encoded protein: CASSRLGTSGNQETQYF.

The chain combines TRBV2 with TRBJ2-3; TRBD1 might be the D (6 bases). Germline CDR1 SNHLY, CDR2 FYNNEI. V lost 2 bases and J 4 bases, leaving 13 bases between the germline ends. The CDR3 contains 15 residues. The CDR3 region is CASSEPWQGPDTQYF. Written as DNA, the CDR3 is TGTGCCAGCAGTGAACCGTGGCAGGGGCCAGATACGCAGTATTTT. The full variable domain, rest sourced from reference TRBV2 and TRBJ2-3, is EPEVTQTPSHQVTQMGQEVILRCVPISNHLYFYWYRQILGQKVEFLVSFYNNEISEKSEIFDDQFSVERPDGSNFTLKIRSTKLEDSAMYFCASSEPWQGPDTQYFGPGTRLTVL.

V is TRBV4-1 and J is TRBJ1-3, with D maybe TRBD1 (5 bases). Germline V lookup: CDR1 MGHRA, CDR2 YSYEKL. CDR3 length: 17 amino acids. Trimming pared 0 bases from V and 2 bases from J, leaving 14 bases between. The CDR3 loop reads CASSQDSRGFAGNTIYF. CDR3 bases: TGCGCCAGCAGCCAAGATAGTCGGGGGTTCGCTGGAAACACCATATATTTT.

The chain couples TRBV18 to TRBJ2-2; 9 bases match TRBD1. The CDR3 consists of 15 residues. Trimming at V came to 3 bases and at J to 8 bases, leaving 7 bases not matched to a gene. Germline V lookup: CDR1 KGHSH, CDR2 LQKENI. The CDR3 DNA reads TGTGCCAGCTCACCTCGGACAGGGGCGCGGGGGGAGCTGTTTTTT. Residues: CASSPRTGARGELFF.

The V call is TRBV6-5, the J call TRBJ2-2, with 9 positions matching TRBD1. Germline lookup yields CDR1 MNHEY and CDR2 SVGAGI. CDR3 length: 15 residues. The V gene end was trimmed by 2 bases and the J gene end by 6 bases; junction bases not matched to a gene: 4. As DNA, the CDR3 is TGTGCCAGCAGTTACCAGGGACAGGGCGCCGGGGAGCTGTTTTTT. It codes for CASSYQGQGAGELFF.

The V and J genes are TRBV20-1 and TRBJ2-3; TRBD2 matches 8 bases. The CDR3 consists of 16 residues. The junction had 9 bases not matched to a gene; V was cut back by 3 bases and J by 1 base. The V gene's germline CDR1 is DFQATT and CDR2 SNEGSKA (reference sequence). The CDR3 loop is CSASRLSGAGTDTQYF. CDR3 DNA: TGCAGTGCTAGTCGGCTTAGCGGGGCTGGCACAGATACGCAGTATTTT.

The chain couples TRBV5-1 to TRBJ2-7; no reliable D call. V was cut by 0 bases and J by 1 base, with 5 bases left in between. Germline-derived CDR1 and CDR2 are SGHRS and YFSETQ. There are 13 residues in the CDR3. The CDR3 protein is CASSLGESYEQYF. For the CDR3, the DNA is TGCGCCAGCAGCTTGGGCGAGTCCTACGAGCAGTACTTC.

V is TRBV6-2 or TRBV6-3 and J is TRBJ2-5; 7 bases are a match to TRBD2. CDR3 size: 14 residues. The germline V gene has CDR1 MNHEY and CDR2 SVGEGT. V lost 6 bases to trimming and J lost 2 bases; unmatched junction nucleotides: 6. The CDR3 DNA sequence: TGTGCCAGCAGCCGGACTAGGAGGCAAGAGACCCAGTACTTC. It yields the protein CASSRTRRQETQYF.

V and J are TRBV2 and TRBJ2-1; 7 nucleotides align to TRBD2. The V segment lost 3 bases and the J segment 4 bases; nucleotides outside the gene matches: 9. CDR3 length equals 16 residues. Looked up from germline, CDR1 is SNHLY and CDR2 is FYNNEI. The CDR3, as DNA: TGTGCCAGCAGTGAGGATCGGGGGGTACCGTACAATGAGCAGTTCTTC. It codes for CASSEDRGVPYNEQFF. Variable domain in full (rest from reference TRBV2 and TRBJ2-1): EPEVTQTPSHQVTQMGQEVILRCVPISNHLYFYWYRQILGQKVEFLVSFYNNEISEKSEIFDDQFSVERPDGSNFTLKIRSTKLEDSAMYFCASSEDRGVPYNEQFFGPGTRLTVL.

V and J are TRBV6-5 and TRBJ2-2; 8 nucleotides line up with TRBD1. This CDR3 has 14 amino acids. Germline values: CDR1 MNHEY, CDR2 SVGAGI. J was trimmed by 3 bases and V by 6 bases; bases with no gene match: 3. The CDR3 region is CASREDRDTGELFF. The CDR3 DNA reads TGTGCCAGCAGGGAGGACAGGGACACCGGGGAGCTGTTTTTT.

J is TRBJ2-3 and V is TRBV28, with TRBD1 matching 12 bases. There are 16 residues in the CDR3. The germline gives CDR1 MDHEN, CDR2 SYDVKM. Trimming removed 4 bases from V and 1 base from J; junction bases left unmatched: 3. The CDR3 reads CASSSRDRGRTDTQYF. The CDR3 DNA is TGTGCCAGCAGTTCTCGGGACAGGGGGCGCACAGATACGCAGTATTTT.

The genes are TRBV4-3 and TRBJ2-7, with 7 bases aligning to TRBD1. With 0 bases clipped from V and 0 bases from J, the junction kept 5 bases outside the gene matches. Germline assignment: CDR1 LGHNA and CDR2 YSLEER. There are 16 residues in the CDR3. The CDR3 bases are TGCGCCAGCAGCCAAGATCAAGGACAGGACTCCTACGAGCAGTACTTC. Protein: CASSQDQGQDSYEQYF.

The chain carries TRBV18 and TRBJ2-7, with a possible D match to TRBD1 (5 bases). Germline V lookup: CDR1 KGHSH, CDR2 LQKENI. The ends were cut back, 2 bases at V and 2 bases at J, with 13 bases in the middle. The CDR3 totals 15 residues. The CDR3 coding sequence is TGTGCCAGCTCACCAGTGGGGCAAGTTACCTACGAGCAGTACTTC. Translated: CASSPVGQVTYEQYF.

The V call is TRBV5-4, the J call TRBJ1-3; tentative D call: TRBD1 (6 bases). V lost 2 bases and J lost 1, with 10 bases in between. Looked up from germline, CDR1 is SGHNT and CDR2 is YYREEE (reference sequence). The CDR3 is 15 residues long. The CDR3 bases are TGTGCCAGCAGCTTAGGACAGCAATCTGGAAACACCATATATTTT. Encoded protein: CASSLGQQSGNTIYF.

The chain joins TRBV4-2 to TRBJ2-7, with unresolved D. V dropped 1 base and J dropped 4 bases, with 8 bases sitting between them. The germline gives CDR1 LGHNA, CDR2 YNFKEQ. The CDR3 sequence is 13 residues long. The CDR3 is CASSQAPTYEQYF. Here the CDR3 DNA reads TGTGCCAGCAGCCAAGCCCCGACTTACGAGCAGTACTTC.

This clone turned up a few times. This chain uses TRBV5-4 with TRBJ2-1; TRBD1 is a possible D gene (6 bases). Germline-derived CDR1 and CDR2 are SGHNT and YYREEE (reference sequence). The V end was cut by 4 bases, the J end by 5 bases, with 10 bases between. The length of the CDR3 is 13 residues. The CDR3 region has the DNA TGTGCCAGCAGCCACAGGGACAACAATGAGCAGTTCTTC. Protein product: CASSHRDNNEQFF.

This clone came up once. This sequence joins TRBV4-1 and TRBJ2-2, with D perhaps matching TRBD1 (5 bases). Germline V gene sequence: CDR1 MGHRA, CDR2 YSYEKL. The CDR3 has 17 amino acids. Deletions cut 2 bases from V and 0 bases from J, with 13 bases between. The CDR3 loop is CASSQPQGISNTGELFF. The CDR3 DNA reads TGCGCCAGCAGCCAACCGCAGGGAATATCGAACACCGGGGAGCTGTTTTTT.

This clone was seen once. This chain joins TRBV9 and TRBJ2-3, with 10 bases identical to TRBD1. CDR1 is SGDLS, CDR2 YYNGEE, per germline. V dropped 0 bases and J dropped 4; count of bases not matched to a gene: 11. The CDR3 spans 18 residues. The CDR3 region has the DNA TGTGCCAGCAGCGTAGCCCTGCCCGGGACAGGGGCCGCAGATACGCAGTATTTT. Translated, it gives CASSVALPGTGAADTQYF.

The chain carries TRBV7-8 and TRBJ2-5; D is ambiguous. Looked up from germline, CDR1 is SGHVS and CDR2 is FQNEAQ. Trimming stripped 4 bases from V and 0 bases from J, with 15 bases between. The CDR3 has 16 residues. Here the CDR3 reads CASSSGQAWYQETQYF. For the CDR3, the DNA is TGTGCCAGCAGCTCAGGCCAGGCCTGGTACCAAGAGACCCAGTACTTC. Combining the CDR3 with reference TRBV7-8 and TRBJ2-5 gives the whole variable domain GAGVSQSPRYKVAKRGQDVALRCDPISGHVSLFWYQQALGQGPEFLTYFQNEAQLDKSGLPSDRFFAERPEGSVSTLKIQRTQQEDSAVYLCASSSGQAWYQETQYFGPGTRLLVL.